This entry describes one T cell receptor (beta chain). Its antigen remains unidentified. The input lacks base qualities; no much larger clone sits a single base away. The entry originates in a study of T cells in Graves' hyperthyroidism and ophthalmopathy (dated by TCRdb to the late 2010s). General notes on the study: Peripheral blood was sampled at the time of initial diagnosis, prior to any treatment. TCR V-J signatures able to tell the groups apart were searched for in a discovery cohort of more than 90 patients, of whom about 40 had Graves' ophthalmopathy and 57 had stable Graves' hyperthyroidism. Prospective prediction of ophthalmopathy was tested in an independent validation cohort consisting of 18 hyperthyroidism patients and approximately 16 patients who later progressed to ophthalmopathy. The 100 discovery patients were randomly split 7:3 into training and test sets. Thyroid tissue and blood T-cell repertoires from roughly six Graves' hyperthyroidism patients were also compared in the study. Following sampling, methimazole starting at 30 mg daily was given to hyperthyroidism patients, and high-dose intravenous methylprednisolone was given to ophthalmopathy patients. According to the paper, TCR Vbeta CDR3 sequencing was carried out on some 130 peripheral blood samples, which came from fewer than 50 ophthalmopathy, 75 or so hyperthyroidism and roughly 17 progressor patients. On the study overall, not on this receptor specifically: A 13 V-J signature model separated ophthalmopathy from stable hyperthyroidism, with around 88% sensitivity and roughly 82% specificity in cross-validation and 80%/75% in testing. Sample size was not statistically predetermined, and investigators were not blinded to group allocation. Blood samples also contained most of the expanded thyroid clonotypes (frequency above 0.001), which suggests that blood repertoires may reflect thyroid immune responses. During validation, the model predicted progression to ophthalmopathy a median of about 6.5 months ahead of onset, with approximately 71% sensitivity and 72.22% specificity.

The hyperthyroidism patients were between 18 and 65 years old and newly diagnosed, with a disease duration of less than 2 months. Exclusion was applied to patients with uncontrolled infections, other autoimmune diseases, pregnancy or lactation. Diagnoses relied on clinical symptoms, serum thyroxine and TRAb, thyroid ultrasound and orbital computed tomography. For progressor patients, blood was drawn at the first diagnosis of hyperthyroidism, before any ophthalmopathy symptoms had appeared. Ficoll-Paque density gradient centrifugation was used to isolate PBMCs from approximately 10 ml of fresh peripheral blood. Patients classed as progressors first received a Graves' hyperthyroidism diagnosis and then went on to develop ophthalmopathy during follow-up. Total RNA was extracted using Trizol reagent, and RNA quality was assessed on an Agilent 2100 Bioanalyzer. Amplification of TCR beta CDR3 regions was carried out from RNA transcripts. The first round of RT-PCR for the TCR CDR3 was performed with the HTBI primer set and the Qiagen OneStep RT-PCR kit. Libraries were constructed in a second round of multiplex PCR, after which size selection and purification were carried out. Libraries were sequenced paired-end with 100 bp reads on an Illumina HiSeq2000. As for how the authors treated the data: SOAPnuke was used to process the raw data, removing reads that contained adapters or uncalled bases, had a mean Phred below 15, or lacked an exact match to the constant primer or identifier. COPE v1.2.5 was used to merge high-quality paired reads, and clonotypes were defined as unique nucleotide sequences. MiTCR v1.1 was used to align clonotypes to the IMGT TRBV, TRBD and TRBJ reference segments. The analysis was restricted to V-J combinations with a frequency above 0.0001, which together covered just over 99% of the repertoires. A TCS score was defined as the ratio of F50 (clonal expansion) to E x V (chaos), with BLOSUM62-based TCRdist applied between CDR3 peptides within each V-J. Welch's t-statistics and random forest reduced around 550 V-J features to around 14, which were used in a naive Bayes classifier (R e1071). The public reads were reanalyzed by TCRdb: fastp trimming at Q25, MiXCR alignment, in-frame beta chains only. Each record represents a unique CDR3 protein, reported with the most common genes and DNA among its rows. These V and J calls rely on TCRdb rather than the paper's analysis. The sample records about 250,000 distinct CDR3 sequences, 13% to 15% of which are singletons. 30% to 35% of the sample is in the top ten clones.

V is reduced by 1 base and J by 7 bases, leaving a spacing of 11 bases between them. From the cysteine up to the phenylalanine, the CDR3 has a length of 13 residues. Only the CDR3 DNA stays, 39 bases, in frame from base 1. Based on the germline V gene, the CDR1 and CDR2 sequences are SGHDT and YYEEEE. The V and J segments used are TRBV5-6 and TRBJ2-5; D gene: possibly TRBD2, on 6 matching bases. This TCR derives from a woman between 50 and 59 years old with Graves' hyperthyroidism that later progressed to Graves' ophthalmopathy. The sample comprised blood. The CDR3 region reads CASSLSGERTQYF. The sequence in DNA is TGTGCCAGCAGCTTGTCGGGGGAGAGGACCCAGTACTTC.